The clone carrying this TCR beta chain has a single count. Antigen: not known. A much larger clone is a single base away; this may be a read error. This sample was included in a study of CD8+CD57+ T cells in acquired aplastic anemia. Using genomic DNA as the template, TCR beta VDJ and CDR3 profiling was carried out. Using its own MiXCR run on the reads, TCRdb lists one record per CDR3 protein. This table holds around 150,000 distinct CDR3 sequences, around 48% found once. Patients chosen for sequencing had shown CD8+CD57+ cell expansion by flow cytometry. CDR1 is SGHDN and CDR2 is FVKESK in the germline V gene. The CDR3 has 15 residues. Study-wide results and limits: Researchers reported that CD8+ Simpson's diversity was not significantly different in patients versus controls. Common to patients and controls were 25 to 30 CD8+ CDR3 sequences.

The sample taken for sequencing was sorted CD4+, CD8+, or CD8+CD57+ T cells (not recorded which) from PBMCs. The sequence derives from a human donor with aplastic anemia. The chain recombines TRBV14 with TRBJ2-2; tentative D call: TRBD2 (5 bases). CDR3 DNA: TGTGCCAGCAGCCCGCCGGCCAAGGGCACCGGGGATCTGTTTTTT. It is translated as CASSPPAKGTGDLFF.